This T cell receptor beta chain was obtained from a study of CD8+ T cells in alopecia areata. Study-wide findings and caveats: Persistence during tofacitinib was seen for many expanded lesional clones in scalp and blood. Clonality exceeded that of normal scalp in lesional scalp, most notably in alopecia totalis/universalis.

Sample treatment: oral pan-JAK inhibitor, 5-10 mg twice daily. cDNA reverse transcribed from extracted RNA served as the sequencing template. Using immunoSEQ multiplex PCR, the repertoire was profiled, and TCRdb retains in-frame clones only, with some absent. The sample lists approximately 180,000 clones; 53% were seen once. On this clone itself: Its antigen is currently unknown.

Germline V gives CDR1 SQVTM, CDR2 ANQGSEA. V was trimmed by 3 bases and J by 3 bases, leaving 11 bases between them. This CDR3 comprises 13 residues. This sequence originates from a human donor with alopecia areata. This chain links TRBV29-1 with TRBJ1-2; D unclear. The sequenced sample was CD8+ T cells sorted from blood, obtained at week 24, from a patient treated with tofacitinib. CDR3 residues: CSVDGLADYGYTF. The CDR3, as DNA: TGCAGCGTTGACGGCCTGGCGGACTATGGCTACACCTTC.